The 12 T cell receptor beta chains given below trace back to one sample, sequenced in a study of OX40 agonist ivuxolimab in advanced cancers. The assay was immunoSEQ multiplex PCR, and TCRdb's table has in-frame clones only and misses some. This table has some 70,000 clones, 80% to 95% appearing once. This specimen was CD4+ or CD8+ T cells sorted from blood, taken in a trial of the OX40 agonist ivuxolimab. These receptors were obtained from an adult with an advanced solid tumor such as melanoma, head and neck, liver or kidney cancer.

The chain joins TRBV5-4 to TRBJ2-7; D possibly corresponds to TRBD2 (6 bases). Trimming removed 0 bases from V and 7 bases from J, with 17 bases in between. Germline V CDR1 and CDR2: SGHNT, YYREEE (reference sequence). This CDR3 region has 15 residues. The CDR3 region is CASSLDGGPPKEQYF. The CDR3, as DNA: TGTGCCAGCAGCTTGGACGGGGGACCCCCTAAGGAGCAGTACTTC.

The chain employs TRBV4-2 and TRBJ2-2, with unresolved D. The CDR3 is 16 amino acids. Between the trimmed V and J ends, which lost 0 bases and 5 bases, there was a span of 13 bases. Germline assignment: CDR1 LGHNA and CDR2 YNFKEQ. CDR3 sequence reads: CASSQEKLGRTGELFF. Written as DNA, the CDR3 is TGTGCCAGCAGCCAAGAGAAATTGGGTAGGACCGGGGAGCTGTTTTTT.

The chain combines TRBV4-1 with TRBJ2-3; D might be TRBD2 (6 bases). The CDR3 loop spans 16 amino acids. The V gene lost 0 bases and the J gene lost 5 bases, with 15 bases spanning the gap. CDR1 is MGHRA, CDR2 YSYEKL, per germline. The CDR3 reads CASSQEGTRRGDTQYF. CDR3 sequence (DNA): TGCGCCAGCAGCCAAGAAGGAACTCGGAGGGGAGATACGCAGTATTTT.

The rearrangement joins TRBV18 to TRBJ1-6; no clear D. The V end was cut by 6 bases, the J end by 0 bases, with 12 bases between. This CDR3 comprises 16 residues. Germline loops: CDR1 KGHSH, CDR2 LQKENI. In nucleotides, the CDR3 is TGTGCCAGCTCCCCCGAAGGTAGCTCCTATAATTCACCCCTCCACTTT. Translated, it gives CASSPEGSSYNSPLHF.

This clone showed up just once. V usage is TRBV5-5 and J usage is TRBJ1-2; D is unclear. Germline values: CDR1 SGHKS, CDR2 YYEKEE (reference sequence). This CDR3 has 14 amino acids. V shed 2 bases and J shed 1 base, with 9 bases lying between them. CDR3 nucleotides: TGTGCCAGCAGCTTCCCGGACGGTAACTATGGCTACACCTTC. Translated: CASSFPDGNYGYTF.

This clone was detected only a few times. The chain has TRBV19 and TRBJ2-7, with D possibly being TRBD2 (6 bases). This CDR3 region has 13 residues. The germline gives CDR1 LNHDA, CDR2 SQIVND (reference sequence). V shed 10 bases and J shed 7 bases, with 20 bases lying between them. The CDR3 spells CATGGDPTGEQYF. The CDR3 nucleotides are TGTGCCACCGGAGGGGATCCCACAGGAGAGCAGTACTTC.

The CDR3 reads CASSSAGDIRQFF. The CDR3 nucleotides read TGTGCCAGCAGCTCCGCTGGGGATATTCGTCAGTTCTTC. The V call is TRBV7-2, the J call TRBJ2-1; D is unresolved. Germline V CDR1 and CDR2: SGHTA, FQGNSA. The CDR3 runs 13 residues. Trimming took off 4 bases at V and 13 bases at J, with 17 bases between the two ends.

V and J are TRBV5-1 and TRBJ1-5; D not certain. The V and J ends lost 2 bases and 3 bases respectively, with 9 bases between them. The CDR3 is 14 residues long. Germline V gene sequence: CDR1 SGHRS, CDR2 YFSETQ. CDR3 coding DNA: TGCGCCAGCAGCTTTGACGGGGACAATCAGCCCCAGCATTTT. Its protein product is CASSFDGDNQPQHF.

The chain carries TRBV7-9 and TRBJ2-2; TRBD1 matches at 11 bases. This CDR3 is 17 amino acids long. CDR1 is SEHNR and CDR2 is FQNEAQ in the germline V gene (reference sequence). V shed 6 bases, J shed 4 bases, and the junction held 10 bases outside the gene matches. CDR3 residues: CASRPNPGQGVTGELFF. CDR3 DNA: TGTGCCAGCAGACCCAACCCGGGACAGGGGGTCACCGGGGAGCTGTTTTTT.

The rearrangement joins TRBV5-1 to TRBJ2-5, with D maybe TRBD2 (5 bases). Germline V gene sequence: CDR1 SGHRS, CDR2 YFSETQ. This CDR3 is built from 16 residues. Trimming removed 4 bases from V and 0 bases from J, with 16 bases in between. The CDR3 is CASSPLAGSYQETQYF. The CDR3 nucleotides are TGCGCCAGCAGCCCACTCGCGGGCTCGTACCAAGAGACCCAGTACTTC.

The chain recombines TRBV18 with TRBJ1-1; 7 nucleotides line up with TRBD1. With V trimmed by 3 bases and J by 1 base, 2 bases remained unmatched. The CDR3 runs 14 residues. The germline V gene encodes CDR1 KGHSH and CDR2 LQKENI. Written as DNA, the CDR3 is TGTGCCAGCTCACCGGACAGGTCGAACACTGAAGCTTTCTTT. Residues: CASSPDRSNTEAFF.

The chain uses TRBV7-2 and TRBJ2-1, with TRBD2 as a possible D gene (6 bases). V was cut by 5 bases and J by 0 bases, with 11 bases left in between. From germline, CDR1 is SGHTA and CDR2 FQGNSA. This CDR3 spans 15 amino acids. This CDR3 reads CASSRDLSSYNEQFF. The CDR3 DNA is TGTGCCAGCAGCCGGGACTTAAGCTCCTACAATGAGCAGTTCTTC.